This T cell receptor (beta chain) comes out of a study of CXCR3-negative and CXCR3-positive naive CD8 T cells (dated by TCRdb to between 2018 and 2021). In terms of the full investigation: In total, about 135 million TRB reads were obtained, corresponding to roughly 1.5 +/- 0.3 million reads per library. Diversity and physicochemical repertoire analyses were performed on around 10 donors pooled from two independent experiments. For the TRBV-TRBJ cluster analysis, the naive subsets came from 5 or 6 donors, while the memory cells came from 3 donors.

Each CD8+ T cell subset was flow-sorted in triplicate, and some 300,000 cells per subset were placed directly into RLT lysis buffer. To keep memory contaminants out, a stringent definition of naive CD8+ T cells was applied: CD45RO-CCR7+CD27+CD95-. Standard density gradient centrifugation was used to isolate peripheral blood mononuclear cells from buffy coats. A FACSAria III was used to flow-sort naive CD8+ T cells into CXCR3-negative and CXCR3-positive populations. Total RNA was extracted from sorted cells using an RNeasy Mini Kit. Points the paper makes about the study in general: Comparably high repertoire diversity was found in both naive subsets, whereas much lower repertoire diversity was found in memory CD8+ T cells. Freshly isolated PBMCs were used for most assays because CXCR3 expression partially decreased after cryopreservation. Similar TRBV-TRBJ usage was shown by naive CXCR3-negative and CXCR3-positive cells from the same donor, whereas distinct patterns were shown by memory cells. Surface CD5, linked to self-reactivity in mice, was comparable between naive subsets; TCR interaction strength was therefore also inferred from TRB CDR3 physicochemical properties. Compared with CXCR3-negative naive cells, CXCR3-positive naive cells had TRB CDR3s with higher hydrophobicity (lower Kidera factor 4), lower energy, and higher strength and volume indices.

The CDR3 covers 17 residues, taking in both the cysteine and the phenylalanine. No nucleotide data were recorded. Looking up the germline V gene (reference sequence) yields CDR1 LGHDT and CDR2 YNNKEL. For sequencing, a NextSeq 550 was employed. The Human TCR Profiling Kit (MiLaboratory) was used to make UMI-labeled 5' RACE TRB cDNA libraries. The full amount of extracted RNA was used for cDNA synthesis, and the full amount of resulting cDNA was used for PCR amplification. The libraries were made side by side, with each library going through the same number of PCR cycles. As for how the authors treated the data: MIGEC and MiXCR extracted about 48,000 +/- 9,800 unique UMI-labeled TRB cDNA molecules per library, requiring at least two reads per UMI. On average, each library contained 40,000 +/- 10,000 functional in-frame TRB CDR3 nucleotide clonotypes without stop codons. After downsampling to 5000 UMI-labeled TRB molecules per sample, diversity metrics such as normalized Shannon-Wiener and Chao1 were calculated in VDJtools. Clonotype-size-weighted physicochemical properties of the central five CDR3 residues (interaction energy, strength, volume and Kidera factor 4) were computed in VDJtools. Based on TCRdb reprocessing of the reads, there is one entry per CDR3 protein sequence, and DNA is missing. For this entry, the V and J calls and clone size follow TCRdb and not the study's own pipeline. The record for this sample contains over 45,000 distinct CDR3 sequences. The leading ten clones occupy approximately 0.4% of the sample.

Concerning this clonotype itself: Its target antigen remains unknown.

Here the chain combines TRBV3-1 and TRBJ2-5; TCRdb picks TRBD2, but there is no DNA to check that call. Sequences were obtained from naive CXCR3- CD8+ T cells from blood. Sample cell subset or site, as interpreted from the label and publication: CD45RO-CCR7+CD27+CD95- naive CD8+ T cells lacking CXCR3 (TNR3-). The sequence was obtained from a human donor in good health. Some clones in this sample may be carry-over from other donors' samples. The encoded CDR3 is CASSQESGLAYQETQYF.